This entry lists 27 T cell receptor beta chains sequenced from one sample in a study of OX40 agonist ivuxolimab in advanced cancers. Repertoires were generated with immunoSEQ multiplex PCR, while TCRdb's copy carries only in-frame clones and drops some. Among under 95,000 clones, roughly 86% were seen once, and the ten largest hold about 0.75%. Sequencing was performed on CD4+ or CD8+ T cells sorted from blood, taken in a trial of the OX40 agonist ivuxolimab. Source of these receptors: an adult with an advanced solid tumor such as melanoma, head and neck, liver or kidney cancer.

The chain combines TRBV19 with TRBJ1-2; D remains ambiguous. This CDR3 has 13 amino acids. Per germline, CDR1 LNHDA and CDR2 SQIVND (reference sequence). With 1 base removed from V and 8 bases from J, the gap between germline ends came to 11 bases. The CDR3 protein is CASSIVGPKGYTF. In nucleotides, the CDR3 is TGTGCCAGTAGTATAGTAGGACCAAAGGGCTACACCTTC.

Note on this clone: This CDR3 is also generated by other DNA sequences in the sample. The chain links TRBV4-1 to TRBJ2-1; unclear D gene. This CDR3 spans 16 amino acids. V was cut by 0 bases and J by 0 bases, with 9 bases left in between. From germline, CDR1 is MGHRA and CDR2 YSYEKL. The CDR3 here is CASSQDRSSSYNEQFF. The CDR3 DNA sequence: TGCGCCAGCAGCCAAGACAGGTCGAGCTCCTACAATGAGCAGTTCTTC.

The chain is built from TRBV6-1 and TRBJ2-5; a weak D match, TRBD2 (7 bases). The CDR3 is 15 residues long. CDR1 is MNHNS, CDR2 SASEGT, per germline. The V end was cut by 5 bases, the J end by 4 bases, with 17 bases between. CDR3 in DNA: TGTGCCAGCAGTCAGAGGAGGGGGGGGCCAGAGACCCAGTACTTC. It specifies CASSQRRGGPETQYF.

This clone was detected only a few times. This chain uses TRBV2 with TRBJ1-1; no clear D gene. From germline, CDR1 is SNHLY and CDR2 FYNNEI. The ends were cut back, 8 bases at V and 4 bases at J, with 17 bases in the middle. CDR3 length: 14 residues. CDR3 sequence (DNA): TGTGCCAGCCGTAATGAGCCCTCCAGCACTGAAGCTTTCTTT. Translating gives CASRNEPSSTEAFF. Looking up the rest from reference TRBV2 and TRBJ1-1 gives the full variable domain: EPEVTQTPSHQVTQMGQEVILRCVPISNHLYFYWYRQILGQKVEFLVSFYNNEISEKSEIFDDQFSVERPDGSNFTLKIRSTKLEDSAMYFCASRNEPSSTEAFFGQGTRLTVV.

V gene TRBV19 combines with J gene TRBJ1-3; no clear D gene. Germline V CDR1 and CDR2: LNHDA, SQIVND (reference sequence). Deletions cut 3 bases from V and 4 bases from J, with 4 bases between. The CDR3 is 12 amino acids. CDR3 residues: CASSMAGNTIYF. The CDR3 DNA reads as TGTGCCAGTAGTATGGCCGGAAACACCATATATTTT.

The chain employs TRBV11-2 and TRBJ1-3; no definite D call. Germline V gene data show CDR1 as SGHAT and CDR2 as FQNNGV. The V end lost 1 base, the J end lost 0 bases, and 4 bases lay between the germline ends. The CDR3 totals 14 residues. DNA for the CDR3: TGTGCCAGCAGCTTAGGGTACTCTGGAAACACCATATATTTT. Translating gives CASSLGYSGNTIYF.

The rearrangement joins TRBV27 to TRBJ2-3, with D perhaps matching TRBD2 (6 bases). V was cut by 6 bases and J by 2 bases, with 18 bases left in between. Germline V gene sequence: CDR1 MNHEY, CDR2 SMNVEV (reference sequence). CDR3 length: 16 amino acids. Here the CDR3 reads CASRPPASELTDTQYF. CDR3 coding DNA: TGTGCCAGCAGACCCCCCGCTAGCGAACTCACAGATACGCAGTATTTT.

CDR3 sequence: CASSLAPLVSADTQYF. The CDR3 coding sequence is TGTGCCAGCAGCTTAGCGCCACTAGTCTCCGCAGATACGCAGTATTTT. This chain uses TRBV7-2 with TRBJ2-3, with D maybe TRBD2 (5 bases). The CDR3 contains 16 residues. Deletions cut 0 bases from V and 4 bases from J, with 14 bases between. Germline CDR1 SGHTA, CDR2 FQGNSA. The entire variable domain, with the rest obtained from reference TRBV7-2 and TRBJ2-3, is as follows: GAGVSQSPSNKVTEKGKDVELRCDPISGHTALYWYRQSLGQGLEFLIYFQGNSAPDKSGLPSDRFSAERTGGSVSTLTIQRTQQEDSAVYLCASSLAPLVSADTQYFGPGTRLTVL.

The chain uses TRBV7-9 and TRBJ1-6, with TRBD1 matching 10 bases. This CDR3 comprises 16 residues. Germline CDR1 is SEHNR and CDR2 is FQNEAQ (reference sequence). V lost 5 bases, J lost 3 bases, and 4 bases stayed unmatched. The CDR3: CASSPDRGVYNSPLHF. The CDR3 DNA reads as TGTGCCAGCAGCCCGGACAGGGGGGTCTATAATTCACCCCTCCACTTT.

The rearrangement links TRBV20-1 to TRBJ2-7; D remains unclear. The CDR3 has 11 residues. V shed 6 bases and J shed 4 bases, with 10 bases lying between them. CDR1 DFQATT and CDR2 SNEGSKA come from the germline V gene (reference sequence). In nucleotides, the CDR3 is TGCAGTGCAGTCAAGGATTACGAGCAGTACTTC. Its translation is CSAVKDYEQYF.

With respect to this clone: The germline gene is not matched at one end of the junction; a read error may be the cause. The CDR3 DNA reads TGCGCCAGCAGTTTGGACCTAGGGAATTCACCCCTCCACTTT. This sequence encodes CASSLDLGNSPLHF. This chain links TRBV5-1 with TRBJ1-6, with D unresolved. CDR1 SGHRS and CDR2 YFSETQ come from the germline V gene. There are 14 residues in the CDR3.

V usage is TRBV28 and J usage is TRBJ2-7; 9 positions agree with TRBD1. The CDR3 spans 14 residues. Per the germline V gene, CDR1 is MDHEN and CDR2 is SYDVKM. With V trimmed by 7 bases and J by 2 bases, 6 bases remained unmatched. CDR3 DNA sequence: TGTGCCAGCACCCCACAGGGGGCGGCCTACGAGCAGTACTTC. Protein product: CASTPQGAAYEQYF.

The chain employs TRBV7-9 and TRBJ1-2; no definite D call. This CDR3 has 13 amino acids. The V gene's germline CDR1 is SEHNR and CDR2 FQNEAQ (reference sequence). V lost 2 bases and J lost 4, with 8 bases in between. The CDR3 coding sequence is TGTGCCAGCAGCTTAAATCTCCTCTATGGCTACACCTTC. Translation: CASSLNLLYGYTF. The complete variable domain, with remaining parts taken from reference TRBV7-9 and TRBJ1-2, reads DTGVSQNPRHKITKRGQNVTFRCDPISEHNRLYWYRQTLGQGPEFLTYFQNEAQLEKSRLLSDRFSAERPKGSFSTLEIQRTEQGDSAMYLCASSLNLLYGYTFGSGTRLTVV.

The rearrangement uses TRBV2 and TRBJ1-5, with D perhaps TRBD1 (6 bases). V was clipped by 0 bases and J by 10 bases, with 16 bases between them. This CDR3 is built from 15 residues. The germline V gene encodes CDR1 SNHLY and CDR2 FYNNEI. The CDR3 DNA sequence: TGTGCCAGCAGTGAAGCGCTTCAGGGGTCGGGACCCCAGCATTTT. This sequence encodes CASSEALQGSGPQHF.

The V and J genes are TRBV30 and TRBJ2-6, with D possibly TRBD1 on 6 matching bases. The CDR3 is made up of 14 amino acids. Per germline, CDR1 GTSNPN and CDR2 SVGIG (reference sequence). The V end was cut by 8 bases, the J end by 0 bases, with 11 bases between. The CDR3 region is CALGQSSGANVLTF. The CDR3 bases are TGTGCCCTCGGACAGAGCTCTGGGGCCAACGTCCTGACTTTC.

The CDR3 spells CASSLDPDKSYEQYF. In DNA, the CDR3 is TGCGCCAGCAGCTTGGACCCGGACAAGTCCTACGAGCAGTACTTC. The chain is built from TRBV5-1 and TRBJ2-7, with a possible D match to TRBD1 (5 bases). CDR3 length: 15 amino acids. Germline V gives CDR1 SGHRS, CDR2 YFSETQ. Deletions cut 0 bases from V and 1 base from J, with 11 bases between. The complete variable domain, with remaining parts taken from reference TRBV5-1 and TRBJ2-7, reads KAGVTQTPRYLIKTRGQQVTLSCSPISGHRSVSWYQQTPGQGLQFLFEYFSETQRNKGNFPGRFSGRQFSNSRSEMNVSTLELGDSALYLCASSLDPDKSYEQYFGPGTRLTVT.

The chain employs TRBV6-6 and TRBJ2-3, with 7 bases that match TRBD2. The CDR3 consists of 15 residues. Germline V gene lookup returns CDR1 MNHNY and CDR2 SVGAGI (reference sequence). V shed 4 bases, J shed 4 bases, and the junction held 8 bases outside the gene matches. DNA for the CDR3: TGTGCCAGCAGTTGGAAGGCGGGAGCTGCAGATACGCAGTATTTT. This translates into CASSWKAGAADTQYF.

The rearrangement uses TRBV7-9 and TRBJ1-2; 7 nucleotides agree with TRBD1. Germline assignment: CDR1 SEHNR and CDR2 FQNEAQ (reference sequence). With 1 base clipped from V and 7 bases from J, the junction kept 3 bases outside the gene matches. The CDR3 length is 13 residues. Written as DNA, the CDR3 is TGTGCCAGCAGCTTAGAGGGGACAGTTGGCTACACCTTC. Translating gives CASSLEGTVGYTF. Combining the CDR3 with reference TRBV7-9 and TRBJ1-2 gives the whole variable domain DTGVSQNPRHKITKRGQNVTFRCDPISEHNRLYWYRQTLGQGPEFLTYFQNEAQLEKSRLLSDRFSAERPKGSFSTLEIQRTEQGDSAMYLCASSLEGTVGYTFGSGTRLTVV.

The chain uses TRBV28 and TRBJ1-2; D is possibly TRBD1 (6 bases). The CDR3 contains 15 residues. CDR1 is MDHEN, CDR2 SYDVKM, per germline. With 8 bases removed from V and 0 bases from J, the gap between germline ends came to 16 bases. DNA of the CDR3: TGTGCCAGCGACACAATGGGGGACACTAACTATGGCTACACCTTC. Amino acids: CASDTMGDTNYGYTF.

The chain couples TRBV7-2 to TRBJ2-7; tentative D call: TRBD2 (5 bases). Germline values: CDR1 SGHTA, CDR2 FQGNSA. The CDR3 totals 14 residues. With 5 bases removed from V and 0 bases from J, the gap between germline ends came to 11 bases. CDR3 loop: CASSPAGHSYEQYF. The CDR3 DNA reads as TGTGCCAGCAGCCCTGCGGGCCACTCCTACGAGCAGTACTTC.

The chain employs TRBV19 and TRBJ1-2; possible D gene TRBD1, 5 bases. The V gene's germline CDR1 is LNHDA and CDR2 SQIVND (reference sequence). CDR3 length equals 15 residues. The ends were cut back, 2 bases at V and 2 bases at J, with 12 bases in the middle. This CDR3 reads CASSIRDGLNYGYTF. Written as DNA, the CDR3 is TGTGCCAGTAGTATACGGGACGGATTAAACTATGGCTACACCTTC.

The V and J genes are TRBV15 and TRBJ2-1, with 9 positions matching TRBD2. CDR1 and CDR2 (germline): LNHNV, YYDKDF (reference sequence). V shed 1 base and J 5 bases; nucleotides not matched to a gene: 3. The CDR3 is 15 residues long. The DNA of the CDR3 is TGTGCCACCAGCAGAGGGCTAGCGGGGAACAATGAGCAGTTCTTC. Amino acids: CATSRGLAGNNEQFF.

The chain links TRBV7-9 to TRBJ2-4, with D hard to call. CDR1 and CDR2 (germline): SEHNR, FQNEAQ (reference sequence). V was pared by 4 bases and J by 6 bases, with 19 bases between. The CDR3 extends over 16 amino acids. CDR3 nucleotides: TGTGCCAGCAGCTCTCGTGGGTCAGCTTCTCGAAACATTCAGTACTTC. Translating gives CASSSRGSASRNIQYF.

The chain employs TRBV4-3 and TRBJ2-1; D might be TRBD2 (5 bases). V dropped 1 base and J dropped 10 bases, with 14 bases sitting between them. CDR3 length: 14 amino acids. CDR1 LGHNA and CDR2 YSLEER come from the germline V gene. The CDR3 region is CASSQAQRRREQFF. CDR3 DNA: TGCGCCAGCAGCCAAGCCCAGCGGCGTCGGGAGCAGTTCTTC.

The chain joins TRBV6-5 to TRBJ1-4, with TRBD1 matching 8 bases. The CDR3 runs to 13 residues. Losses at the gene ends were 6 bases for V and 7 bases for J; bases not matched to a gene: 4. Germline V CDR1 and CDR2: MNHEY, SVGAGI. This CDR3 is CASRATGVEKLFF. The CDR3 DNA sequence: TGTGCCAGCAGAGCGACAGGGGTTGAAAAACTGTTTTTT.

The chain joins TRBV6-6 to TRBJ1-2; 8 bases fit TRBD1. V gave up 5 bases and J gave up 8 bases; unmatched junction bases: 7. The germline CDR1 and CDR2 sequences are MNHNY and SVGAGI (reference sequence). The length of the CDR3 is 13 residues. CDR3 protein: CASSQGTGGGYTF. The CDR3 DNA reads as TGTGCCAGCAGTCAGGGGACAGGAGGGGGCTACACCTTC.

The V call is TRBV28, the J call TRBJ1-1; 7 bases align to TRBD1. Germline V lookup: CDR1 MDHEN, CDR2 SYDVKM. With V trimmed by 10 bases and J by 0 bases, 5 bases remained unmatched. The CDR3 covers 13 residues. This chain's CDR3 is CATTGAVNTEAFF. DNA for the CDR3: TGTGCCACCACAGGGGCGGTGAACACTGAAGCTTTCTTT.